This is a list of T cell receptor beta chains from one sample in a study of Ad26.COV2.S vaccination and SARS-CoV-2 variants. Repertoires were generated with immunoSEQ multiplex PCR, while TCRdb's copy carries only in-frame clones and drops some. The table records 400,000 to 450,000 clones, approximately 92% of them present only once. The input for sequencing was peripheral blood, taken in a trial of Ad26.COV2.S vaccine versus placebo. These receptor sequences come from a person aged 18-65 years who received the Ad26.COV2.S COVID-19 vaccine or a placebo. Each CDR3 is given with its conserved first and last residue. The order of the fields is V gene, J gene, clone size, D gene, CDR3 protein, CDR3 DNA. The D gene is left open where the match is weak. A clone size is listed for some rows: how often the clone was seen (once, few, many), or a class if it is expanded.

v_gene: TRBV3-1/TRBV3-2
j_gene: TRBJ2-1
abundance: .
d_gene: .
CDR3aa: CASSQESTTRTWGNEQFF
CDR3nt: TGTGCCAGCAGCCAAGAATCGACGACTAGGACGTGGGGGAATGAGCAGTTCTTC

v_gene: TRBV7-7
j_gene: TRBJ2-5
abundance: .
d_gene: TRBD1
CDR3aa: CASSRVEQGEETQYF
CDR3nt: TGTGCTAGCAGCCGAGTTGAACAGGGGGAAGAGACCCAGTACTTC

v_gene: TRBV19
j_gene: TRBJ1-2
abundance: once
d_gene: TRBD1
CDR3aa: CASSFGTGPYGYTF
CDR3nt: TGTGCCAGTAGTTTCGGGACAGGCCCCTATGGCTACACCTTC

v_gene: TRBV2
j_gene: TRBJ1-2
abundance: .
d_gene: .
CDR3aa: CASSEVTYGYTF
CDR3nt: TGTGCCAGCAGTGAAGTTACCTATGGCTACACCTTC

v_gene: TRBV5-1
j_gene: TRBJ1-1
abundance: .
d_gene: .
CDR3aa: CASSLVGHTEAFF
CDR3nt: TGCGCCAGCAGCTTGGTGGGTCACACTGAAGCTTTCTTT

v_gene: TRBV5-4
j_gene: TRBJ2-7
abundance: few
d_gene: TRBD2
CDR3aa: CASSRGLAAYEQYF
CDR3nt: TGTGCCAGCAGCCGCGGACTAGCGGCCTACGAGCAGTACTTC

v_gene: TRBV5-1
j_gene: TRBJ2-2
abundance: .
d_gene: .
CDR3aa: CASSYGPIITSGELFF
CDR3nt: TGCGCCAGCAGCTACGGACCCATTATAACGAGCGGGGAGCTGTTTTTT

v_gene: TRBV18
j_gene: TRBJ2-7
abundance: .
d_gene: .
CDR3aa: CASSPPGSEQYF
CDR3nt: TGTGCCAGCTCACCACCAGGGAGCGAGCAGTACTTC

v_gene: TRBV5-1
j_gene: TRBJ2-1
abundance: .
d_gene: TRBD2
CDR3aa: CASSPQGLAGDYEQFF
CDR3nt: TGCGCCAGCAGCCCGCAAGGACTAGCGGGAGATTATGAGCAGTTCTTC

v_gene: TRBV5-4
j_gene: TRBJ2-7
abundance: .
d_gene: .
CDR3aa: CASSLRLEYEQYF
CDR3nt: TGTGCCAGCAGCTTGCGACTAGAATACGAGCAGTACTTC

v_gene: TRBV6-1
j_gene: TRBJ1-5
abundance: .
d_gene: TRBD1
CDR3aa: CASSERAGGQPQHF
CDR3nt: TGTGCCAGCAGTGAAAGGGCAGGGGGCCAGCCCCAGCATTTT

v_gene: TRBV9
j_gene: TRBJ2-3
abundance: .
d_gene: TRBD2
CDR3aa: CASSVDGRLPSTDTQYF
CDR3nt: TGTGCCAGCAGCGTAGACGGGAGGCTACCTAGCACAGATACGCAGTATTTT

v_gene: TRBV5-6
j_gene: TRBJ1-2
abundance: .
d_gene: .
CDR3aa: CASSSTANGYYGYTF
CDR3nt: TGTGCCAGCAGCTCGACAGCTAACGGCTACTATGGCTACACCTTC

v_gene: TRBV13
j_gene: TRBJ2-3
abundance: .
d_gene: TRBD1
CDR3aa: CASSYPGTGITDTQYF
CDR3nt: TGTGCCAGCAGCTACCCCGGGACAGGAATCACAGATACGCAGTATTTT

v_gene: TRBV29-1
j_gene: TRBJ1-1
abundance: .
d_gene: .
CDR3aa: CSVHTAGAFGEAFF
CDR3nt: TGCAGCGTCCATACGGCGGGGGCGTTTGGTGAAGCTTTCTTT

v_gene: TRBV11-2
j_gene: TRBJ2-1
abundance: .
d_gene: .
CDR3aa: CASSLTSGTYNEQFF
CDR3nt: TGTGCCAGCAGCTTAACGAGCGGAACGTACAATGAGCAGTTCTTC

v_gene: TRBV11-2
j_gene: TRBJ2-1
abundance: .
d_gene: TRBD1
CDR3aa: CASPGGDRGQEQFF
CDR3nt: TGTGCCAGCCCGGGGGGGGACAGGGGCCAGGAGCAGTTCTTC